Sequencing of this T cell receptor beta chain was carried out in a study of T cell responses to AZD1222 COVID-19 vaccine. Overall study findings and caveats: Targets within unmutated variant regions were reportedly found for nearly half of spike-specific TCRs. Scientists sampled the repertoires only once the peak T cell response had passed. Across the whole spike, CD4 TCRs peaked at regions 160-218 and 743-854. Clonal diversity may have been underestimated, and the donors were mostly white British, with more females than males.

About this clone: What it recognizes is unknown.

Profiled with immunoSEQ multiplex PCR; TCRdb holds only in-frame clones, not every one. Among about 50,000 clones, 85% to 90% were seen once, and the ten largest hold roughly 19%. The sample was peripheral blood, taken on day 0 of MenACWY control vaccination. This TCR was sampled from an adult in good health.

The CDR3 DNA reads TGTGCCAGCAGTGACGGCAGGGGGCGGCACAATGAGCAGTTCTTC. The encoded protein is CASSDGRGRHNEQFF. The gene calls are TRBV6-1 and TRBJ2-1, with 8 bases lining up with TRBD1. The germline gives CDR1 MNHNS, CDR2 SASEGT. The V gene end was trimmed by 3 bases and the J gene end by 5 bases; junction bases not matched to a gene: 6. The CDR3 runs to 15 residues.